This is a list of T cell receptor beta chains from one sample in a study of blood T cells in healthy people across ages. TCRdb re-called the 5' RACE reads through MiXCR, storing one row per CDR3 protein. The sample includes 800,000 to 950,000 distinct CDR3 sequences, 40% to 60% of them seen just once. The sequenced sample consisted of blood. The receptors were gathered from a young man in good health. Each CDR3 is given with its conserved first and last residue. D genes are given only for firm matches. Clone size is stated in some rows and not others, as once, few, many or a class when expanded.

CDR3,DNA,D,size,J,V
CSAPGIIYEQYF,TGCAGTGCTCCAGGGATCATCTACGAGCAGTACTTC,.,once,TRBJ2-7,TRBV20-1
CANSPDLDRALYTF,TGCGCCAACAGCCCAGACTTGGACAGGGCGCTCTACACCTTC,TRBD1,once,TRBJ1-2,TRBV5-1
CASSQDWGTGNQPQHF,TGCGCCAGCAGCCAAGATTGGGGGACGGGCAATCAGCCCCAGCATTTT,.,.,TRBJ1-5,TRBV4-1
CASSGEASLIGLPDTQYF,TGTGCCAGCAGTGGTGAGGCTAGCCTGATTGGCTTGCCAGATACGCAGTATTTT,.,.,TRBJ2-3,TRBV2
CASSSSTLYYGYTF,TGTGCCAGCAGTTCATCGACACTTTACTATGGCTACACCTTC,.,.,TRBJ1-2,TRBV2
CASSLFQAGEVDTQYF,TGTGCCAGCAGCTTATTTCAAGCGGGGGAGGTAGATACGCAGTATTTT,TRBD2,.,TRBJ2-3,TRBV7-9
CASSVDQRFYEQYF,TGTGCCAGCAGCGTAGACCAGAGATTCTACGAGCAGTACTTC,.,.,TRBJ2-7,TRBV9
CASSLGPFGGPGEQYF,TGCGCCAGCAGCTTGGGACCGTTTGGAGGTCCGGGGGAGCAGTACTTC,.,.,TRBJ2-5,TRBV5-1
CASSYLGTKYNEQYF,TGCGCCAGCAGTTACCTCGGGACCAAGTACAATGAGCAGTACTTC,.,.,TRBJ2-5,TRBV4-1
CASSVTETYEQYF,TGTGCCAGCAGCGTGACGGAAACCTACGAGCAGTACTTC,.,.,TRBJ2-7,TRBV7-2
CASSDGGSYKEQFF,TGTGCCAGCAGCGACGGGGGCTCCTACAAGGAGCAGTTCTTC,.,.,TRBJ2-1,TRBV2
CSARDIEREPSGANVLTF,TGCAGTGCTAGAGATATCGAGCGGGAGCCCTCTGGGGCCAACGTCCTGACTTTC,TRBD2,.,TRBJ2-6,TRBV20-1
CASTRLALIDTQYF,TGTGCCAGCACACGACTAGCTCTCATAGATACGCAGTATTTT,TRBD2,.,TRBJ2-3,TRBV28
CASSSRDWPYEQYF,TGTGCCAGCAGTTCCCGGGACTGGCCCTACGAGCAGTACTTC,.,many,TRBJ2-7,TRBV6-2/TRBV6-3
CASSLGRIDSGEQFF,TGTGCCAGCAGCCTGGGACGGATAGACTCGGGTGAGCAGTTCTTC,.,many,TRBJ2-1,TRBV7-2
CSATNTNPEAFF,TGCAGTGCTACCAACACGAACCCTGAAGCTTTCTTT,.,few,TRBJ1-1,TRBV20-1
CASSLERGPQETQYF,TGTGCCAGCAGTTTAGAGAGGGGGCCCCAAGAGACCCAGTACTTC,TRBD1,many,TRBJ2-5,TRBV28
CASSSIPHRANSYEQYF,TGTGCCAGCAGTTCCATACCACACAGGGCTAACTCCTACGAGCAGTACTTC,.,.,TRBJ2-7,TRBV28
CASSAGQYEETQYF,TGCGCCAGCAGCGCCGGACAGTACGAAGAGACCCAGTACTTC,.,.,TRBJ2-5,TRBV5-1
CSANKRGVAYNEQFF,TGCAGTGCTAATAAGCGGGGGGTCGCCTACAATGAGCAGTTCTTC,TRBD2,many,TRBJ2-1,TRBV20-1
CASSLGAFGEQFF,TGTGCCAGCAGCCTGGGGGCGTTCGGGGAGCAGTTCTTC,.,.,TRBJ2-1,TRBV7-2
CASSLGQVGGRSTQYF,TGTGCCAGCAGCTTAGGACAGGTGGGAGGTAGAAGTACGCAGTATTTT,.,.,TRBJ2-3,TRBV7-2
CASSLVFRLAGAEDTQYF,TGTGCCAGCAGTTTAGTTTTCCGCCTAGCGGGAGCGGAAGATACGCAGTATTTT,TRBD2,.,TRBJ2-3,TRBV12-3/TRBV12-4
CASSPRGDNEQFF,TGTGCCAGCAGCCCGCGGGGAGACAATGAGCAGTTCTTC,.,.,TRBJ2-1,TRBV4-2
CASSLLVSYEQYF,TGTGCCAGCAGCTTGTTGGTCAGCTACGAGCAGTACTTC,.,.,TRBJ2-7,TRBV5-5
CASSQTTVSTYNEQYF,TGTGCCAGCAGCCAAACGACAGTGTCAACTTACAATGAGCAGTACTTC,.,once,TRBJ2-7,TRBV14
CASSLSLPSGANVLTF,TGTGCCAGCAGCTTATCCCTCCCCTCTGGGGCCAACGTCCTGACTTTC,.,few,TRBJ2-6,TRBV7-2
CASSARQGRRETQYF,TGTGCCAGCAGTGCCCGACAGGGAAGAAGAGAGACCCAGTACTTC,TRBD1,.,TRBJ2-5,TRBV12-3/TRBV12-4
CASSVGEGANYGYTF,TGTGCCAGCAGCGTAGGAGAAGGAGCTAACTATGGCTACACCTTC,.,few,TRBJ1-2,TRBV9
CAIRLAGGSYNEQFF,TGTGCCATCAGACTAGCGGGGGGTTCCTACAATGAGCAGTTCTTC,TRBD2,few,TRBJ2-1,TRBV10-3
CASSTQDTGVAEAFF,TGTGCCAGCAGCACGCAGGACACGGGAGTCGCAGAAGCTTTCTTT,.,.,TRBJ1-1,TRBV7-9
CSVLGQGSYEQYF,TGCAGCGTGCTCGGACAGGGTTCCTACGAGCAGTACTTC,TRBD1,few,TRBJ2-7,TRBV29-1
CASSSEDRAETQYF,TGTGCCAGCAGTTCCGAGGACAGGGCAGAGACCCAGTACTTC,TRBD1,.,TRBJ2-5,TRBV6-6
CASSNRPSGSKETQYF,TGTGCCAGCAGCAATAGGCCTAGCGGGAGTAAAGAGACCCAGTACTTC,TRBD2,.,TRBJ2-5,TRBV12-3/TRBV12-4
CASMTSGGYTDTQYF,TGTGCCAGCATGACTAGCGGGGGGTACACAGATACGCAGTATTTT,TRBD2,.,TRBJ2-3,TRBV25-1
CSAGALLAGLTDTQYF,TGCAGTGCTGGTGCCCTTCTAGCGGGGTTAACAGATACGCAGTATTTT,TRBD2,.,TRBJ2-3,TRBV20-1
CASSDSSNYGYNF,TGTGCCAGCTCGGACAGTTCTAACTATGGCTACAACTTC,.,.,TRBJ1-2,TRBV25-1
CSARDLGRVGEKLFF,TGCAGTGCTAGAGATCTTGGGAGAGTGGGTGAAAAACTGTTTTTT,.,.,TRBJ1-4,TRBV20-1
CSARQGYEQFF,TGCAGTGCTAGACAGGGATATGAGCAGTTCTTC,.,many,TRBJ2-1,TRBV20-1
CASSLGPQGSYNEQFF,TGTGCCAGCAGCTTAGGGCCCCAGGGCTCCTACAATGAGCAGTTCTTC,.,.,TRBJ2-1,TRBV11-2
CASSQIDQGVNQPQHF,TGTGCCAGCAGCCAGATTGACCAGGGGGTCAATCAGCCCCAGCATTTT,TRBD1,.,TRBJ1-5,TRBV4-2
CSVAGTLLYGYTF,TGCAGCGTTGCCGGGACACTTCTCTATGGCTACACCTTC,.,.,TRBJ1-2,TRBV29-1
CASSEGGMNTEAFF,TGTGCCAGCAGTGAAGGGGGTATGAACACTGAAGCTTTCTTT,.,many,TRBJ1-1,TRBV6-1
CASSQDLGVDYGYTF,TGTGCCAGCAGCCAAGATTTGGGGGTGGACTATGGCTACACCTTC,.,once,TRBJ1-2,TRBV3-1
CASSVGDLNYGYTF,TGTGCCAGCAGTGTAGGAGATCTTAACTATGGCTACACCTTC,.,few,TRBJ1-2,TRBV6-1
CASSLVVNEAFF,TGTGCCAGCAGCTTAGTGGTCAATGAAGCTTTCTTT,.,.,TRBJ1-1,TRBV7-9
CAIRWSAEETQYF,TGTGCCATCAGATGGTCCGCCGAAGAGACCCAGTACTTC,.,.,TRBJ2-5,TRBV10-3